The 20 T cell receptor beta chains given below trace back to one sample, sequenced in a study of blood T cell repertoires in COVID-19. The assay was immunoSEQ multiplex PCR, and TCRdb's table has in-frame clones only and misses some. The sample lists about 180,000 clones, almost 80% occurring once. The sequenced sample was peripheral blood. These receptors all come from a woman between 70 and 85 years old with acute or convalescent COVID-19.

This clone occurred a few times. J is TRBJ2-3 and V is TRBV25-1; 9 bases align to TRBD2. Trimming took 6 bases from V and 10 from J; bases not matched to a gene: 20. There are 17 residues in the CDR3. The germline gives CDR1 MGHDK, CDR2 SYGVNS. The CDR3 here is CASSDSALAGGGGAQYF. Written as DNA, the CDR3 is TGTGCCAGCAGCGATTCCGCACTAGCGGGCGGAGGGGGAGCGCAGTATTTT.

This clone was seen only once. The chain uses TRBV7-2 and TRBJ2-1, with D maybe TRBD2 (5 bases). In germline, CDR1 is SGHTA, CDR2 FQGNSA. V was clipped by 5 bases and J by 7 bases, with 9 bases between them. CDR3 size: 12 residues. CDR3 amino acids: CASSLRRNEQFF. The DNA of the CDR3 is TGTGCCAGCAGCCTACGGAGGAATGAGCAGTTCTTC.

V is TRBV2 and J is TRBJ2-7; no definite D call. Germline lookup yields CDR1 SNHLY and CDR2 FYNNEI. This CDR3 is built from 12 residues. The V end lost 6 bases, the J end lost 3 bases, and 9 bases lay between the germline ends. CDR3 protein: CASSAEDYEQYF. The CDR3 DNA sequence: TGTGCCAGCAGCGCAGAAGACTACGAGCAGTACTTC.

The rearrangement uses TRBV5-6 and TRBJ2-2, with D maybe TRBD2 (6 bases). Per the germline V gene, CDR1 is SGHDT and CDR2 is YYEEEE. The CDR3 is 15 amino acids. V was trimmed by 4 bases and J by 2 bases, leaving 12 bases between them. The CDR3 region is CASSPMTRNTGELFF. Here the CDR3 DNA reads TGTGCCAGCAGCCCCATGACTAGAAACACCGGGGAGCTGTTTTTT.

The J gene is TRBJ2-3, the V gene TRBV9; a weak D match, TRBD2 (6 bases). The CDR3 sequence is 14 residues long. V dropped 8 bases and J dropped 6 bases, with 19 bases sitting between them. CDR1 and CDR2 from the germline V gene are SGDLS and YYNGEE. The chain's CDR3 is CARAPPREKDTQYF. CDR3 DNA: TGTGCCAGAGCTCCCCCCCGGGAGAAGGATACGCAGTATTTT.

The chain employs TRBV11-2 and TRBJ2-2; D may be TRBD2 (6 bases). CDR3 length: 15 amino acids. Germline CDR1 SGHAT, CDR2 FQNNGV. Trimming removed 5 bases from V and 1 base from J, with 11 bases in between. Written as DNA, the CDR3 is TGTGCCAGCAGCAAGGGACTGCAGAACACCGGGGAGCTGTTTTTT. The encoded protein is CASSKGLQNTGELFF.

V and J are TRBV11-3 and TRBJ2-2; D unresolved. The germline gives CDR1 SGHNT, CDR2 YENEEA. Trimming cost V 5 bases and J 4 bases, with 14 bases left between them. This CDR3 is built from 15 residues. CDR3 in amino acids: CASSAPNSATGELFF. DNA of the CDR3: TGTGCCAGCAGCGCACCAAACTCCGCCACCGGGGAGCTGTTTTTT.

On this clone: Other DNA sequences in this sample translate to the same CDR3. The J gene is TRBJ2-7, the V gene TRBV7-9; 11 bases agree with TRBD2. V trimming: 5 bases; J trimming: 0 bases; junction bases outside the gene matches: 3. This CDR3 spans 15 amino acids. Germline V gene data show CDR1 as SEHNR and CDR2 as FQNEAQ (reference sequence). The CDR3 DNA follows: TGTGCCAGCAGCCCGCTAGCGGGAGGCTCCTACGAGCAGTACTTC. Translating gives CASSPLAGGSYEQYF.

The chain combines TRBV3-1 (or the pseudogene TRBV3-2) with TRBJ2-3, with 13 nucleotides matching TRBD2. CDR1 is LGHDT, CDR2 YNNKEL, per germline (reference sequence). This CDR3 region has 19 residues. Unmatched junction bases numbered 9, after V lost 0 bases and J lost 3 bases. Here the CDR3 reads CASSQEWGRTSGRTDTQYF. CDR3 coding DNA: TGTGCCAGCAGCCAAGAGTGGGGTCGGACTAGCGGGAGAACAGATACGCAGTATTTT.

The chain combines TRBV27 with TRBJ2-1, with 13 positions matching TRBD2. The CDR3 loop spans 18 amino acids. Germline V gene lookup returns CDR1 MNHEY and CDR2 SMNVEV (reference sequence). V gave up 7 bases and J gave up 5 bases; unmatched junction bases: 14. DNA for the CDR3: TGTGCCAGCACTCGGGACAGCGGGACTAGCGGGATAAACAATGAGCAGTTCTTC. Amino acid sequence: CASTRDSGTSGINNEQFF.

V and J are TRBV19 and TRBJ2-2, with 8 nucleotides matching TRBD2. Losses at the gene ends were 4 bases for V and 4 bases for J; bases not matched to a gene: 20. Germline-derived CDR1 and CDR2 are LNHDA and SQIVND (reference sequence). The CDR3 contains 20 residues. The CDR3 coding sequence is TGTGCCAGTAGTAAAACCCTCCGGGGGGGCTACGTTTCAAGCACCGGGGAGCTGTTTTTT. It encodes CASSKTLRGGYVSSTGELFF. Looking up the rest from reference TRBV19 and TRBJ2-2 gives the full variable domain: DGGITQSPKYLFRKEGQNVTLSCEQNLNHDAMYWYRQDPGQGLRLIYYSQIVNDFQKGDIAEGYSVSREKKESFPLTVTSAQKNPTAFYLCASSKTLRGGYVSSTGELFFGEGSRLTVL.

The rearrangement joins TRBV6-5 to TRBJ1-6; 7 nucleotides line up with TRBD1. Germline V gene lookup returns CDR1 MNHEY and CDR2 SVGAGI. The CDR3 runs 14 residues. Trimming took 6 bases from V and 10 from J; bases not matched to a gene: 9. The CDR3 DNA reads TGTGCCAGCAGATCCCAGGGGGGTAAATCACCCCTCCACTTT. It translates to CASRSQGGKSPLHF.

Notes on this clone: Mismatch with germline at one junction end may stem from a read error. The V and J genes are TRBV5-4 and TRBJ1-6, with a tentative D call TRBD1 (6 bases). The CDR3 loop spans 14 amino acids. CDR1 and CDR2 from the germline V gene are SGHNT and YYREEE (reference sequence). Here the CDR3 DNA reads TGTGCCAGCAGTTTGGCAGGGGCAGATTCACCCCTCCACTTT. This gives the protein CASSLAGADSPLHF.

This clone came up a few times. The CDR3 loop reads CASSLEPYRNEKLFF. The CDR3 nucleotides are TGTGCCAGCAGCTTGGAACCCTACAGGAATGAAAAACTGTTTTTT. This chain connects TRBV5-4 to TRBJ1-4; possibly TRBD1 for D (5 bases). The CDR3 runs to 15 residues. From germline, CDR1 is SGHNT and CDR2 YYREEE (reference sequence). V gave up 0 bases and J gave up 5 bases, with 11 bases separating them. Supplemented by reference TRBV5-4 and TRBJ1-4, the full variable domain reads ETGVTQSPTHLIKTRGQQVTLRCSSQSGHNTVSWYQQALGQGPQFIFQYYREEENGRGNFPPRFSGLQFPNYSSELNVNALELDDSALYLCASSLEPYRNEKLFFGSGTQLSVL.

V is TRBV2 and J is TRBJ2-2, with D perhaps matching TRBD1 (5 bases). V was clipped by 8 bases and J by 6 bases, with 16 bases between them. The germline V gene has CDR1 SNHLY and CDR2 FYNNEI. This CDR3 has 14 residues. The CDR3, as DNA: TGTGCCAGCGCTACGCAGGGTCGGTCCGGGGAGCTGTTTTTT. Translation: CASATQGRSGELFF. Full variable domain (outside the CDR3, taken from reference TRBV2 and TRBJ2-2): EPEVTQTPSHQVTQMGQEVILRCVPISNHLYFYWYRQILGQKVEFLVSFYNNEISEKSEIFDDQFSVERPDGSNFTLKIRSTKLEDSAMYFCASATQGRSGELFFGEGSRLTVL.

Here the CDR3 DNA reads TGTGCCAGTAGTTCTCATCCGGGACAGGGGGACAATCAGCCCCAGCATTTT. This sequence encodes CASSSHPGQGDNQPQHF. The V call is TRBV19, the J call TRBJ1-5, with 11 bases lining up with TRBD1. Germline loops: CDR1 LNHDA, CDR2 SQIVND (reference sequence). The CDR3 runs 17 residues. The V gene end was trimmed by 5 bases and the J gene end by 3 bases; junction bases not matched to a gene: 9.

The rearrangement uses TRBV6-5 and TRBJ2-7; TRBD1 matches at 8 bases. This CDR3 contains 14 residues. The V segment lost 6 bases and the J segment 2 bases; nucleotides outside the gene matches: 6. In germline, CDR1 is MNHEY, CDR2 SVGAGI. CDR3 coding DNA: TGTGCCAGCAGGACCAAACAGGGGGCCTACGAGCAGTACTTC. Translation: CASRTKQGAYEQYF.

The chain uses TRBV7-9 and TRBJ2-7; no definite D call. V dropped 5 bases and J dropped 2 bases, with 4 bases sitting between them. The CDR3 loop spans 11 amino acids. Per germline, CDR1 SEHNR and CDR2 FQNEAQ (reference sequence). CDR3 region: CASSTTYEQYF. The CDR3 DNA reads as TGTGCCAGCAGCACTACCTACGAGCAGTACTTC.

V and J are TRBV5-1 and TRBJ2-3, with a weak D call TRBD1 (6 bases). Germline CDR1 reads SGHRS; CDR2 reads YFSETQ. The CDR3 is 13 amino acids. Deletions cut 7 bases from V and 2 bases from J, with 11 bases between. CDR3 sequence: CASGTLNTDTQYF. The CDR3 coding sequence is TGCGCCAGCGGGACATTGAACACAGATACGCAGTATTTT.

The chain links TRBV24-1 to TRBJ2-1, with a tentative D call TRBD2 (5 bases). In germline, CDR1 is KGHDR, CDR2 SFDVKD. This CDR3 is 14 amino acids long. With 3 bases removed from V and 10 bases from J, the gap between germline ends came to 15 bases. CDR3 bases: TGTGCCACCAGTGATCCGCGGACTGCCTCGGAGCAGTTCTTC. Protein sequence: CATSDPRTASEQFF.